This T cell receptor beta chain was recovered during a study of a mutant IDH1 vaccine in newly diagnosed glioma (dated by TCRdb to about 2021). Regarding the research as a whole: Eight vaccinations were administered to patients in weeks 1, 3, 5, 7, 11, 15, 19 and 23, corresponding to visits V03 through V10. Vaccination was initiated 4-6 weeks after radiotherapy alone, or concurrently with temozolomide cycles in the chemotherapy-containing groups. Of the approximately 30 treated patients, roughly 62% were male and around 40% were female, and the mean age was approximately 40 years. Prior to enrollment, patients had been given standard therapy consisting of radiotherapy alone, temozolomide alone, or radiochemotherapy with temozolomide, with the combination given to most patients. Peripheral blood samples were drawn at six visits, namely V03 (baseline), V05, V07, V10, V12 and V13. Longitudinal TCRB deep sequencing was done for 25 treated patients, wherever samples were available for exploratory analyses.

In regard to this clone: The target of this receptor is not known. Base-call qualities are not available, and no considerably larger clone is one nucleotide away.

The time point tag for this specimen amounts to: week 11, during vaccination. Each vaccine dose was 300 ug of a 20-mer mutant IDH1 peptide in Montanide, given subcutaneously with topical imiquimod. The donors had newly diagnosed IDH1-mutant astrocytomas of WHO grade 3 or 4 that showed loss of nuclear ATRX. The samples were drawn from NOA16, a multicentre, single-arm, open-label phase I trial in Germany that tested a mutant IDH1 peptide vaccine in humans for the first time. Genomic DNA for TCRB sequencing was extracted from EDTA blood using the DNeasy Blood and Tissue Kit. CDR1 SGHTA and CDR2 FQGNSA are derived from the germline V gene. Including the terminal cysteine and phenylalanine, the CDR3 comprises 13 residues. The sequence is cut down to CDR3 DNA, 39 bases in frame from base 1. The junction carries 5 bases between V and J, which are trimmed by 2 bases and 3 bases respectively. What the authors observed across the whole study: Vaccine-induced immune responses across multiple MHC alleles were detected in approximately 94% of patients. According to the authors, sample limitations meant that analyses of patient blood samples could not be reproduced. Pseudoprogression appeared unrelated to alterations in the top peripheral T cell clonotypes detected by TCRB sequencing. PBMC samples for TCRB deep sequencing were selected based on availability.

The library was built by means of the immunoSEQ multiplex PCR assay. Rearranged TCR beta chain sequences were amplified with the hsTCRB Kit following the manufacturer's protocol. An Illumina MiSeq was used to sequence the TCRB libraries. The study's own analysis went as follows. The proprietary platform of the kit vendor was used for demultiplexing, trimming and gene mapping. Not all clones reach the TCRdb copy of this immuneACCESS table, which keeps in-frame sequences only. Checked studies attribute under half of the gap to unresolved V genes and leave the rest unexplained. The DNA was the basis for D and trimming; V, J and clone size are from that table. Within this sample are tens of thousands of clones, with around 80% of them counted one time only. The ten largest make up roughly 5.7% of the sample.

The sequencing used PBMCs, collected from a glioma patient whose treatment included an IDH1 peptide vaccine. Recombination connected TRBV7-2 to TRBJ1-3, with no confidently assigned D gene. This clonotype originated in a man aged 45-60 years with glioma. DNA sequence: TGTGCCAGCAGCTTAAACAGTGGAAACACCATATATTTT. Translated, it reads CASSLNSGNTIYF.